The source of this T cell receptor beta chain is a study of control samples from healthy donors and cancer patients. Clones were sequenced by immunoSEQ multiplex PCR, and TCRdb holds only the in-frame ones, with some missing. The data contain 140,000 or so clones, 75% to 95% of them singletons. Looked up from germline, CDR1 is GTSNPN and CDR2 is SVGIG (reference sequence). Trimming stripped 4 bases from V and 7 bases from J, with 13 bases between. The CDR3 covers 12 residues. This clonotype was sampled from a man aged 25 to 45 in good health. The sample comprised blood. The chain is built from TRBV30 and TRBJ1-1, with D possibly matching TRBD1 (5 bases). The CDR3 loop is CAWKFGTDEAFF. CDR3 nucleotide sequence: TGTGCCTGGAAGTTTGGGACGGATGAAGCTTTCTTT.